This T cell receptor beta chain came from a study of CD8 T cells in ankylosing spondylitis. The study, taken as a whole, reports: Ankylosing spondylitis blood appeared to be characterized by a TCR beta motif of 8 or 9 highly homologous variants. A number of the motif variants had already been described in reactive arthritis synovial fluid and blood.

CDR3 length equals 13 residues. V shed 1 base and J shed 4 bases, with 6 bases lying between them. The sample holds many counts of this clonotype. Its antigen is undetermined. TCRdb used MiXCR to reprocess the 5' RACE reads, holding one entry per CDR3 protein. This table holds about 840,000 distinct CDR3 sequences, 12% found once. This rearrangement joins TRBV12-3 or TRBV12-4 to TRBJ2-3, with D unclear. Sequencing used blood, either unsorted or a sorted T cell fraction (not recorded which). The origin of this receptor is a male donor with ankylosing spondylitis. The CDR3: CASSLGSPDTQYF. CDR3 sequence (DNA): TGTGCCAGCAGTTTAGGGTCCCCAGATACGCAGTATTTT.